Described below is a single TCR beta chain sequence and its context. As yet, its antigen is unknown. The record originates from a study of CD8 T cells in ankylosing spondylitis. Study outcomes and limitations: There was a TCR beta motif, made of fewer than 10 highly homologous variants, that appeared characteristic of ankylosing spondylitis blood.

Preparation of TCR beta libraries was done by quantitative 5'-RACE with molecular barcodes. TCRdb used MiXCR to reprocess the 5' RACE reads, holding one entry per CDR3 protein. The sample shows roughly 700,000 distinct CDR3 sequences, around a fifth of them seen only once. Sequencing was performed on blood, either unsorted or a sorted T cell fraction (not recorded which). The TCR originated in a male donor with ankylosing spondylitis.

The CDR3 nucleotides are TGTGCCAGCAGTTACTCGAGTGACGGCGGCGGGGAGCTGTTTTTT. This codes for CASSYSSDGGGELFF. The chain couples TRBV6-2 or TRBV6-3 to TRBJ2-2; D remains unclear. The CDR3 has 15 amino acids. Deletions cut 0 bases from V and 7 bases from J, with 12 bases between. Germline assignment: CDR1 MNHEY and CDR2 SVGEGT.